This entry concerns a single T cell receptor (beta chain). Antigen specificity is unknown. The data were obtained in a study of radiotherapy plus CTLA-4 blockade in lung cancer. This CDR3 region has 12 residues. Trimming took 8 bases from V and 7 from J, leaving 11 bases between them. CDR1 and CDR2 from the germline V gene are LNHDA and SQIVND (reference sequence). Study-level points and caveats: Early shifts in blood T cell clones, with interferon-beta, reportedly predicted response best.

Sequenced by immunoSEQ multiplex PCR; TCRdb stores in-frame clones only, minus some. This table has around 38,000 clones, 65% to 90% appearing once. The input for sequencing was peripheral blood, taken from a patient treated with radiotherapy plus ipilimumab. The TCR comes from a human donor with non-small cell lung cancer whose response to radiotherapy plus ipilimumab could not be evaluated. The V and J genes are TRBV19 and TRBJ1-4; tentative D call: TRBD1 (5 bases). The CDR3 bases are TGTGCCAGTGGGAGGGACTTTGAAAAACTGTTTTTT. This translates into CASGRDFEKLFF. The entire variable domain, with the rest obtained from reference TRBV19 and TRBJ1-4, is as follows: DGGITQSPKYLFRKEGQNVTLSCEQNLNHDAMYWYRQDPGQGLRLIYYSQIVNDFQKGDIAEGYSVSREKKESFPLTVTSAQKNPTAFYLCASGRDFEKLFFGSGTQLSVL.